These 27 T cell receptor beta chains were sequenced from one sample in a study of response to subunit inactivated influenza vaccine. TCRdb fed the RT-PCR reads into MiXCR, producing one record per CDR3 protein. The repertoire holds some 480,000 distinct CDR3 sequences, with roughly 11% as singletons. The sample here was PBMCs from blood, taken 40 to 50 days after vaccination. Receptors were obtained from a man aged 45-65 years who received an inactivated influenza vaccine.

Many counts were recorded for this clonotype. The chain carries TRBV27 and TRBJ1-2; 10 nucleotides match TRBD1. Trimming at V came to 6 bases and at J to 5 bases, leaving 9 bases not matched to a gene. The length of the CDR3 is 15 residues. Per the germline V gene, CDR1 is MNHEY and CDR2 is SMNVEV (reference sequence). CDR3 protein: CASSLIGTGEYGYTF. CDR3 in DNA: TGTGCCAGCAGCCTTATTGGGACAGGGGAGTATGGCTACACCTTC.

This clonotype was recorded at least ten times. The V and J genes are TRBV20-1 and TRBJ2-1, with TRBD2 matching over 14 bases. Trimming took 2 bases from V and 6 from J; bases not matched to a gene: 9. The germline V gene encodes CDR1 DFQATT and CDR2 SNEGSKA (reference sequence). The CDR3 has 17 amino acids. This chain's CDR3 is CSARPISTSGRANEQFF. DNA for the CDR3: TGCAGTGCTAGACCTATCTCGACTAGCGGGAGGGCCAATGAGCAGTTCTTC.

This clonotype was detected ten times or more. The genes are TRBV5-6 and TRBJ2-3; D is undetermined. V was cut by 0 bases and J by 5 bases, with 4 bases left in between. Germline CDR1 and CDR2: SGHDT and YYEEEE. This CDR3 has 12 residues. CDR3 sequence reads: CASSLVVDTQYF. The CDR3 DNA follows: TGTGCCAGCAGCTTGGTCGTAGATACGCAGTATTTT.

The chain couples TRBV20-1 to TRBJ1-1, with a possible D match to TRBD1 (6 bases). Trimming removed 5 bases from V and 2 bases from J, with 12 bases in between. The CDR3 spans 13 residues. The germline V gene has CDR1 DFQATT and CDR2 SNEGSKA (reference sequence). CDR3 sequence reads: CSAVTGGNTEAFF. The CDR3 bases are TGCAGTGCTGTGACAGGAGGAAACACTGAAGCTTTCTTT.

This clonotype was found a few times. The chain has TRBV20-1 and TRBJ2-5; D perhaps matches TRBD2 (5 bases). Trimming cost V 6 bases and J 6 bases, with 20 bases left between them. CDR1 and CDR2 (germline): DFQATT, SNEGSKA (reference sequence). This CDR3 spans 14 amino acids. The CDR3 loop is CSARVSVDKKTQYF. The DNA of the CDR3 is TGCAGTGCGAGGGTTTCCGTCGATAAAAAGACCCAGTACTTC.

There are many counts of this clonotype. The genes are TRBV12-3 or TRBV12-4 and TRBJ1-2, with D possibly matching TRBD1 (5 bases). Trimming cost V 7 bases and J 7 bases, with 19 bases left between them. This CDR3 region has 14 residues. This CDR3 reads CASTTWRGGGGYTF. The CDR3 DNA reads TGTGCCAGCACCACGTGGAGGGGCGGGGGTGGCTACACCTTC.

This clonotype was counted a few times. The gene calls are TRBV28 and TRBJ2-7; D perhaps matches TRBD1 (5 bases). This CDR3 is 13 amino acids long. CDR1 and CDR2 from the germline V gene are MDHEN and SYDVKM. V was trimmed by 5 bases and J by 2 bases, leaving 10 bases between them. The CDR3 DNA follows: TGTGCCAGCAGTCTAGGACATGCCTACGAGCAGTACTTC. Its translation is CASSLGHAYEQYF.

This clonotype has at least ten counts. The chain combines TRBV5-1 with TRBJ2-1; 13 bases agree with TRBD2. After removal of 4 bases from V and 8 bases from J, the junction contained 9 bases not matched to a gene. The CDR3 loop spans 16 amino acids. Germline lookup yields CDR1 SGHRS and CDR2 YFSETQ. CDR3 amino acids: CASSRRTSGSSDEQFF. DNA for the CDR3: TGCGCCAGCAGCCGACGGACTAGCGGGAGTTCCGATGAGCAGTTCTTC.

The genes are TRBV29-1 and TRBJ2-1; D gene ambiguous. Between the trimmed V and J ends, which lost 2 bases and 1 base, there was a span of 12 bases. This CDR3 spans 15 amino acids. CDR1 and CDR2 (germline): SQVTM, ANQGSEA. CDR3 amino acids: CSVEFDGTSYNEQFF. The CDR3 DNA reads as TGCAGCGTTGAATTTGACGGAACGTCCTACAATGAGCAGTTCTTC.

The chain couples TRBV11-2 to TRBJ1-3; no clear D gene. CDR3 length: 17 residues. CDR1 is SGHAT, CDR2 FQNNGV, per germline. Trimming took off 5 bases at V and 0 bases at J, with 17 bases between the two ends. The CDR3 sequence: CASSIRSGRNSGNTIYF. CDR3 in DNA: TGTGCCAGCAGCATCAGATCCGGGAGGAACTCTGGAAACACCATATATTTT.

This clonotype turned up a few times. This chain links TRBV7-2 with TRBJ2-7; 8 bases are a match to TRBD1. The germline CDR1 and CDR2 sequences are SGHTA and FQGNSA. CDR3 length: 15 amino acids. With 0 bases clipped from V and 5 bases from J, the junction kept 6 bases outside the gene matches. The CDR3 protein is CASSLALDRVHEQYF. In nucleotides, the CDR3 is TGTGCCAGCAGCTTAGCGTTGGACAGGGTCCACGAGCAGTACTTC.

The V call is TRBV28, the J call TRBJ1-4; 7 positions match TRBD1. V shed 3 bases and J 0 bases; nucleotides not matched to a gene: 13. Germline V lookup: CDR1 MDHEN, CDR2 SYDVKM. There are 19 residues in the CDR3. CDR3 sequence: CASSFHLLGTDTTNEKLFF. The DNA for the CDR3 is TGTGCCAGCAGTTTTCATCTATTGGGGACAGACACAACTAATGAAAAACTGTTTTTT.

This clonotype has a handful of counts. The genes are TRBV5-8 and TRBJ2-1; D is unclear. The CDR3 spans 12 residues. Germline V gene sequence: CDR1 SGHTS, CDR2 YDEGEE. V was cut by 4 bases and J by 9 bases, with 11 bases left in between. The CDR3 loop reads CASSHLFGEQFF. In DNA, the CDR3 is TGTGCCAGCAGCCACCTTTTCGGTGAGCAGTTCTTC. The complete variable domain, with remaining parts taken from reference TRBV5-8 and TRBJ2-1, reads EAGVTQSPTHLIKTRGQQATLRCSPISGHTSVYWYQQALGLGLQFLLWYDEGEERNRGNFPPRFSGRQFPNYSSELNVNALELEDSALYLCASSHLFGEQFFGPGTRLTVL.

Worth noting for this clonotype: A read error is possible here, since a much larger clone lies one base away. The chain uses TRBV12-3 or TRBV12-4 and TRBJ2-7; D is possibly TRBD1 or TRBD2 (5 bases each). The CDR3 runs to 15 residues. The CDR3 DNA follows: TGTGCCAGCAGTCACCGGGACGGAACCTCCTACGAGCAGAACTTC. Protein: CASSHRDGTSYEQNF.

This chain uses TRBV12-3 or TRBV12-4 with TRBJ2-1, with D hard to call. V was cut by 4 bases and J by 3 bases, with 7 bases left in between. There are 13 residues in the CDR3. The CDR3 DNA sequence: TGTGCCAGCAGTTATCTGCTCTACAATGAGCAGTTCTTC. It specifies CASSYLLYNEQFF.

The chain combines TRBV15 with TRBJ1-5; weak D call: TRBD1 (5 bases). This CDR3 is 17 amino acids long. Trimming took off 3 bases at V and 3 bases at J, with 18 bases between the two ends. Germline-derived CDR1 and CDR2 are LNHNV and YYDKDF (reference sequence). CDR3 nucleotides: TGTGCCACCAGCAGCGATCGAGGGACGTACCTCAATCAGCCCCAGCATTTT. This codes for CATSSDRGTYLNQPQHF.

The table lists this clonotype with many counts. The gene calls are TRBV5-1 and TRBJ1-2, with a possible D match to TRBD1 (5 bases). V shed 1 base and J shed 8 bases, with 9 bases lying between them. The V gene's germline CDR1 is SGHRS and CDR2 YFSETQ. The CDR3 runs 12 residues. This CDR3 is CASSLLGDGYTF. The CDR3, as DNA: TGCGCCAGCAGCTTGTTGGGGGACGGCTACACCTTC.

This chain joins TRBV5-4 and TRBJ2-6, with 8 bases that match TRBD1. In germline, CDR1 is SGHNT, CDR2 YYREEE (reference sequence). The CDR3 consists of 19 residues. V shed 0 bases, J shed 3 bases, and the junction held 11 bases outside the gene matches. CDR3: CASSLALRQGMSGANVLTF. The CDR3 DNA reads TGTGCCAGCAGCTTGGCCTTGAGACAGGGGATGAGTGGGGCCAACGTCCTGACTTTC. The full variable domain, in which reference TRBV5-4 and TRBJ2-6 provide the parts outside the CDR3, is ETGVTQSPTHLIKTRGQQVTLRCSSQSGHNTVSWYQQALGQGPQFIFQYYREEENGRGNFPPRFSGLQFPNYSSELNVNALELDDSALYLCASSLALRQGMSGANVLTFGAGSRLTVL.

V is TRBV6-1 and J is TRBJ1-2, with D possibly matching TRBD1 (5 bases). Germline values: CDR1 MNHNS, CDR2 SASEGT. V was shortened by 6 bases and J by 2 bases, with 10 bases between the two germline ends. The CDR3 has 13 residues. CDR3 DNA sequence: TGTGCCAGCAGCAGGGCGGGGAACTATGGCTACACCTTC. It yields the protein CASSRAGNYGYTF.

This clonotype was seen a few times. The chain has TRBV6-5 and TRBJ2-7; D is undetermined. Trimming took off 4 bases at V and 3 bases at J, with 13 bases between the two ends. Germline V gene sequence: CDR1 MNHEY, CDR2 SVGAGI. The CDR3 extends over 14 amino acids. The CDR3 reads CASSSLQRIYEQYF. CDR3 coding DNA: TGTGCCAGCAGTTCCCTACAAAGAATCTACGAGCAGTACTTC.

This clonotype was detected a few times. The chain couples TRBV5-6 to TRBJ2-7; 9 bases agree with TRBD2. V shed 0 bases, J shed 2 bases, and the junction held 12 bases outside the gene matches. The CDR3 is 18 residues long. The germline CDR1 and CDR2 sequences are SGHDT and YYEEEE. The chain's CDR3 is CASSLGVTSGAYPYEQYF. CDR3 DNA: TGTGCCAGCAGCTTGGGGGTGACTAGCGGCGCATACCCCTACGAGCAGTACTTC.

There are a few counts of this clonotype. The J gene is TRBJ2-1, the V gene TRBV28, with D possibly matching TRBD2 (5 bases). The germline V gene encodes CDR1 MDHEN and CDR2 SYDVKM. This CDR3 comprises 16 residues. V lost 4 bases and J lost 0, with 13 bases in between. This CDR3 is CASSSLDSSSYNEQFF. The CDR3 bases are TGTGCCAGCAGTTCTTTGGACTCGAGCTCCTACAATGAGCAGTTCTTC.

This clonotype was detected ten times or more. This rearrangement joins TRBV28 to TRBJ2-4; D is ambiguous. Germline V gene lookup returns CDR1 MDHEN and CDR2 SYDVKM. V was clipped by 6 bases and J by 4 bases, with 10 bases between them. The CDR3 contains 13 residues. CDR3 nucleotide sequence: TGTGCCAGCAGGGAACTCGGAAAAAACATTCAGTACTTC. Residues: CASRELGKNIQYF.

The rearrangement joins TRBV7-9 to TRBJ1-4, with D possibly TRBD1 on 5 matching bases. The CDR3 totals 15 residues. CDR1 and CDR2 from the germline V gene are SEHNR and FQNEAQ (reference sequence). Trimming took off 7 bases at V and 6 bases at J, with 18 bases between the two ends. The CDR3 region has the DNA TGTGCCAGCAACCAAGGCGGGGACGGAGATGAAAAACTGTTTTTT. Translating gives CASNQGGDGDEKLFF. Using reference TRBV7-9 and TRBJ1-4 for the parts outside the CDR3, the full variable domain is DTGVSQNPRHKITKRGQNVTFRCDPISEHNRLYWYRQTLGQGPEFLTYFQNEAQLEKSRLLSDRFSAERPKGSFSTLEIQRTEQGDSAMYLCASNQGGDGDEKLFFGSGTQLSVL.

Only a few counts were recorded for this clonotype. CDR3 sequence: CASSLSAGAHNEQFF. The DNA for the CDR3 is TGTGCCAGCAGCTTATCAGCGGGGGCGCACAATGAGCAGTTCTTC. V and J are TRBV7-2 and TRBJ2-1; 8 bases line up with TRBD2. There are 15 residues in the CDR3. The germline CDR1 and CDR2 sequences are SGHTA and FQGNSA. J lost 5 bases, V lost 2 bases, and 5 bases had no gene match.

This clonotype is a singleton in its sample. The chain employs TRBV20-1 and TRBJ2-1; TRBD1 matches at 9 bases. The CDR3 spans 14 residues. Germline V CDR1 and CDR2: DFQATT, SNEGSKA (reference sequence). V shed 6 bases, J shed 5 bases, and the junction held 8 bases outside the gene matches. The CDR3 DNA follows: TGCAGTGCAGATAGGGGACAGGGCCACAATGAGCAGTTCTTC. Translated, it gives CSADRGQGHNEQFF.

The genes are TRBV4-2 and TRBJ1-5; no clear D gene. This CDR3 comprises 15 residues. V was trimmed by 3 bases and J by 4 bases, leaving 13 bases between them. Germline CDR1 is LGHNA and CDR2 is YNFKEQ. The CDR3 DNA sequence: TGTGCCAGCAGCCACACCGCGACGGTGAATCAGCCCCAGCATTTT. Its protein is CASSHTATVNQPQHF.